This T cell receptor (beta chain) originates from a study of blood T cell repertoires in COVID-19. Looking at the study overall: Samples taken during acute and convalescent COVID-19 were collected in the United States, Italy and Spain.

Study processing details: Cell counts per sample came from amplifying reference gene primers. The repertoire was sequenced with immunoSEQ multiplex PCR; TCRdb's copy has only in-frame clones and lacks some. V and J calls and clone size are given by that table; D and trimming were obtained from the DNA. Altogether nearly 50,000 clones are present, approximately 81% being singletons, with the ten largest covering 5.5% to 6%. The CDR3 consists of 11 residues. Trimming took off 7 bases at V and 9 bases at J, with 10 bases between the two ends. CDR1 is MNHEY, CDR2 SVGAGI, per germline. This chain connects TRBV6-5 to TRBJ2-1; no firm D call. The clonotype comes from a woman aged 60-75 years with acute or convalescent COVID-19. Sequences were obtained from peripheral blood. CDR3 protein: CASTSYPEQFF. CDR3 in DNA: TGTGCCAGCACCTCCTATCCTGAGCAGTTCTTC.